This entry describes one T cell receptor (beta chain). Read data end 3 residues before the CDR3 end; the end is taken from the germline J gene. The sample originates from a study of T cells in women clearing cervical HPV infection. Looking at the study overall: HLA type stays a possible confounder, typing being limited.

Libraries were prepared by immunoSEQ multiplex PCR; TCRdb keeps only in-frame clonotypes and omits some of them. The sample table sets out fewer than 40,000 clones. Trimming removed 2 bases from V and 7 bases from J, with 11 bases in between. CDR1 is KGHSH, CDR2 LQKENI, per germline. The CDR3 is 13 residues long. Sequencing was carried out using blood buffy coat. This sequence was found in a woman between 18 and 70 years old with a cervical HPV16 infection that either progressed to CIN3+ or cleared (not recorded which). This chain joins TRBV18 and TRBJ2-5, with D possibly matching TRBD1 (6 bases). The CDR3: CASSPSGERTQYF. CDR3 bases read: TGTGCCAGCTCACCATCAGGGGAGAGGACC. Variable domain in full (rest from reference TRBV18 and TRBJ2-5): NAGVMQNPRHLVRRRGQEARLRCSPMKGHSHVYWYRQLPEEGLKFMVYLQKENIIDESGMPKERFSAEFPKEGPSILRIQQVVRGDSAAYFCASSPSGERTQYFGPGTRLLVL.